This note documents a single T cell receptor beta chain sequence. Antigen unknown. This sample stems from a study of T cell clones after liver transplantation. Overall study context: A pre-transplant mixed lymphocyte reaction with TCRbeta sequencing defined graft-donor-reactive clones followed in post-transplant blood. Draws occurred before transplant, before withdrawal, and after complete or failed withdrawal. Broader study findings: The donor-reactive repertoire was only partly measurable in two subjects, lacking donor cells.

The germline CDR1 and CDR2 sequences are SGHTS and YDEGEE. The CDR3 covers 15 residues. Trimming left V 0 bases short and J 8 bases short, with 14 bases between. Sequencing used immunoSEQ multiplex PCR; TCRdb keeps in-frame clones, though not all of them. The sample yields 9,000 to 10,000 clones, roughly 79% seen once. The sequencing here drew on CD8+ T cells from blood, taken before liver transplant. The V gene is TRBV5-8, the J gene TRBJ1-4; possibly TRBD1 for D (5 bases). This clonotype was obtained from a human donor who received a liver transplant. The CDR3 bases are TGTGCCAGCAGCTTGGCCCGGCAGGGTAAGGAAAAACTGTTTTTT. It is translated as CASSLARQGKEKLFF.